Below, one T cell receptor (beta chain) is given with its context. The antigen remains unidentified. The CDR3 extends over 17 amino acids. Germline V CDR1 and CDR2: SQVTM, ANQGSEA. This entry belongs to a study of CXCR3-negative and CXCR3-positive naive CD8 T cells. Points from the study as a whole: CXCR3-expressing naive cells carried TRB CDR3s more hydrophobic than those of CXCR3-negative naive cells.

Libraries were UMI-labeled 5' RACE TRB cDNA. TCRdb reworked the 5' RACE reads into one entry per CDR3 protein, no DNA. The sample holds about 130,000 distinct CDR3 sequences. The source is a human donor in good health. Some clones in this sample may be carry-over from other donors' samples. The chain has TRBV29-1 and TRBJ2-3; TCRdb selects TRBD1, and the lack of DNA leaves this call unchecked. The sequencing input was naive CXCR3+ CD8+ T cells from blood. Documented subset: CD45RO-CCR7+CD27+CD95- naive CD8+ T cells expressing CXCR3 (TNR3+). The CDR3 reads CSVDGTGDGLGTDTQYF.